This T cell receptor beta chain was captured by sequencing in a study of neurological immune-mediated disorders (dated by TCRdb to about 2019). For the study in its entirety: Of the roughly 34 multiple sclerosis patients, about 30 had relapsing-remitting MS and 3 had secondary progressive MS. Peripheral blood TCR-beta repertoires from patients with HTLV-I-associated myelopathy (HAM/TSP), patients with multiple sclerosis, and healthy controls were compared in the study using UMI-based sequencing. Alongside PBMC samples, the set of fewer than 110 TCR-beta libraries contained longitudinal samples, technical triplicates, and paired CD4+ and CD8+ T-cell subsets that had been sorted. The cohort included approximately 70 subjects: roughly 14 with HAM/TSP, around 34 with multiple sclerosis, and 20 healthy controls.

cDNA synthesis used template-switch 5'RACE with a primer carrying a 10-nucleotide random unique molecular identifier tagging each TCR transcript. Every sequencing run covered 15-18 subjects and yielded more than 180 million TCR-beta sequences. The RNeasy kit was used to extract total RNA. The KAPA Real-time Library Amplification kit was used to amplify TCR-beta VDJ regions with primers for the TCR constant region and the 5'RACE anchor. Sample indexes and Illumina adaptors were added in a first PCR, after which library yield was increased in a second PCR. After purification with Ampure beads, the TCR product of roughly 650 bp was size-selected on a 2% E-gel SizeSelection system. Before pooling, library quality was checked on a Bioanalyzer, concentration was measured with Qubit, and libraries were quantified with the Kapa Library Quantification kit. An Illumina HiSeq 2500 was used to sequence the libraries paired-end at 2 x 150 bp. To increase sequence diversity, roughly 25-31% phiX was spiked into each library pool. In the authors' own workflow: Quality-filtered reads were processed with the UMI-based MiGEC pipeline, and over 75% of raw TCR sequences were removed by the MiGEC pipeline during error correction. VDJ genes were aligned to IMGT germline references, and each clonotype was defined by a unique CDR3 amino acid sequence together with V-J genes. Clonal expansion, Shannon diversity, and CDR3 relatedness (CalcPairwiseDistances, ClusterSamples) were evaluated with VDJtools, and phylogenetic trees were built with CLCbio workbench. Using coefficient-of-variation modelling across technical triplicates, the study counted a clone as expanded if it had at least 8 unique UMIs. TCRdb handled the public reads itself, with Q25 trimming in fastp and clone calling in MiXCR, and kept productive beta chains. All rows with the same CDR3 protein become a single entry with the most common DNA and genes. The V and J calls here are based on TCRdb, not the publication. In this sample the table shows under 80,000 distinct CDR3 sequences, 4.5% to 5.5% of which occur a single time. Clones ranked in the top ten supply 3% to 4% of the sample.

For unsorted PBMC libraries, 2 million PBMCs were used after storage in RNAlater at -80 degrees C until RNA extraction. Multiple sclerosis patients were enrolled in a US clinical protocol evaluating disease progression by magnetic resonance imaging. Peripheral blood was subjected to Ficoll-Hypaque density gradient centrifugation to isolate PBMCs, which were then cryopreserved in liquid nitrogen. The investigation overall reported the following: The highest TCR clonal expansion was observed in HAM/TSP patients, whereas the lowest was observed in MS patients, even when compared with healthy controls. Expanded clones from different subjects shared no identical CDR3 amino acid sequences, which suggests that TCR-beta repertoires were private in all groups. Phylogenetic analysis grouped repertoires from 18 of 34 MS patients into a cluster of related CDR3 sequences, suggesting a possible repertoire-level signature. No association of the MS cluster with clinical or MRI features was observed, and the need for larger cohorts was stated by the authors.

In this sample, this clonotype turned up many times. No cognate antigen has been identified for it. Per-base quality was not reported, and no clone a single base away is much larger than it. Via the germline V gene (reference sequence), CDR1 is MNHNY and CDR2 SVGAGI. Counted from cysteine to phenylalanine, this CDR3 has 15 amino acids. Only the CDR3 part of the read is kept: 45 bases, read in frame from the first base. Deletion took 5 bases off V and 2 bases off J, with a span of 13 bases between the germline ends. Sequenced sample: PBMCs. The V and J genes are TRBV6-6 and TRBJ1-3; the D segment cannot be called with confidence. This TCR derives from a woman aged 45-60 years with multiple sclerosis. Here the CDR3 is given as CASSPAGAAGNTIYF. The nucleotides are TGTGCCAGCAGTCCAGCGGGAGCGGCTGGAAACACCATATATTTT.